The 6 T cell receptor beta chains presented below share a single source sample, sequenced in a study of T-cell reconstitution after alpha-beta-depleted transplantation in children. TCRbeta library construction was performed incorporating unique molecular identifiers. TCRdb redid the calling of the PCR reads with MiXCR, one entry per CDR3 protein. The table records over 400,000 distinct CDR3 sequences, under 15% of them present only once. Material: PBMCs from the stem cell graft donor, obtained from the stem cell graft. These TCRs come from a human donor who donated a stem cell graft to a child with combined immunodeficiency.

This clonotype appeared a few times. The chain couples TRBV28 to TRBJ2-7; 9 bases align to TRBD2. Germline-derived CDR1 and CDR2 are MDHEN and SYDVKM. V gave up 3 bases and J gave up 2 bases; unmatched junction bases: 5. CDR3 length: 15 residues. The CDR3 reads CASSLLAGSTYEQYF. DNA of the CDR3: TGTGCCAGCAGTTTGCTAGCGGGGAGCACCTACGAGCAGTACTTC.

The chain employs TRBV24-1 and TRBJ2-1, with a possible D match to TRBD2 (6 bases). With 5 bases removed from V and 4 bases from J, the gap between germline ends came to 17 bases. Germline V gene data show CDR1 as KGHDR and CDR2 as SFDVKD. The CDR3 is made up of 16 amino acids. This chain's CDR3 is CATSAQRSGGYNEQFF. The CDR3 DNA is TGTGCCACCAGTGCCCAAAGAAGTGGGGGGTACAATGAGCAGTTCTTC.

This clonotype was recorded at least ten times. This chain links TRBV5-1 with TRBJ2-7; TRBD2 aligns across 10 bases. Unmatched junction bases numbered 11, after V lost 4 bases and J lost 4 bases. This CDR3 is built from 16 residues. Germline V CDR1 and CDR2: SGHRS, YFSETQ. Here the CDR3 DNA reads TGCGCCAGCAGCCCCAGGACTAGCGGACCACTTTACGAGCAGTACTTC. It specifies CASSPRTSGPLYEQYF. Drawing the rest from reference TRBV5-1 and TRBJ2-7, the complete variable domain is KAGVTQTPRYLIKTRGQQVTLSCSPISGHRSVSWYQQTPGQGLQFLFEYFSETQRNKGNFPGRFSGRQFSNSRSEMNVSTLELGDSALYLCASSPRTSGPLYEQYFGPGTRLTVT.

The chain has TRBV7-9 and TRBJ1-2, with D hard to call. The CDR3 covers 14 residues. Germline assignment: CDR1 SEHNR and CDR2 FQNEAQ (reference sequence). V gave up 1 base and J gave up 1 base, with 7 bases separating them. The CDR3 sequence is CASSLGDFNYGYTF. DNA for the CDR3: TGTGCCAGCAGCTTAGGGGATTTTAACTATGGCTACACCTTC.

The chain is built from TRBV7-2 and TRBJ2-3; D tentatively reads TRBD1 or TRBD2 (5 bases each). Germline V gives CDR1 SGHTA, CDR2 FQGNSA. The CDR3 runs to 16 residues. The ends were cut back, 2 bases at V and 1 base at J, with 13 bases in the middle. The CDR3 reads CASSLLGVVGTDTQYF. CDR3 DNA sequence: TGTGCCAGCAGCTTACTGGGGGTGGTGGGCACAGATACGCAGTATTTT.

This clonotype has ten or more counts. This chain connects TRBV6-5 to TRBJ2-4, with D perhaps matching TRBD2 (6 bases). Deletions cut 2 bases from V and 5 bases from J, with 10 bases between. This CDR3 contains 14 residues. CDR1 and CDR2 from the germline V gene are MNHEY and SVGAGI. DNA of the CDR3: TGTGCCAGCAGTTACAAGGCTAGCGAAAACATTCAGTACTTC. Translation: CASSYKASENIQYF.